This TCR beta chain was observed in a study of shared clonotypes between healthy human individuals. Study information: Per donor, three plates held CD4 naive cells, three held CD4 memory, two held CD8 naive and one held CD8 memory.

The trim removed 2 bases at V and 5 bases at J, leaving 3 bases unmatched. The CDR3 sequence is 13 residues long. Looked up from germline, CDR1 is SGHNT and CDR2 is YYREEE (reference sequence). CD8 memory was a combination that joined CD45RO+ cells with CCR7-negative CD45RA+ TemRA cells. To note about this clone: Its antigen is still unknown.

Data came from immunoSEQ multiplex PCR; TCRdb stores just in-frame clones and leaves some out. The sample includes about 380,000 clones, 90% to 97% of them seen just once. Findings and limits, study-wide: For naive CD4 cells, around 5% of clonotypes were shared across several donors.

This rearrangement joins TRBV5-4 to TRBJ1-2; TRBD1 agrees at 7 bases. Sequencing input: memory CD8+ T cells sorted from blood. The subset denotes: CD45RO+ cells pooled with CCR7-negative TemRA cells. The clonotype comes from a man aged 25-45 years in good health. CDR3 DNA: TGTGCCAGCAGCTTAGAACAGGGGTATGGCTACACCTTC. Translation gives CASSLEQGYGYTF.